This TCR beta chain was captured by sequencing in a study of metastatic and nonmetastatic thyroid tumors. TCRdb re-analyzed the PCR reads through MiXCR. The sample contains about 59,000 clones, roughly 17% of which appear only once. At least ten counts were recorded for this clone. J gave up 6 bases and V 3 bases, and 20 bases lay outside the gene matches. The CDR3 loop spans 19 amino acids. The germline CDR1 and CDR2 sequences are SGHAT and FQNNGV. Treatment of any kind had been given to no patient before thyroid surgery. This receptor was identified in a male donor with papillary thyroid cancer or a benign thyroid nodule (not recorded which). Some clones in this sample may be carry-over from other donors' samples. The V call is TRBV11-2, the J call TRBJ1-3; TRBD1 aligns across 7 bases. The sequencing sample was made of blood. DNA for the CDR3: TGTGCCAGCAGCTTGAAGAGGGTTGGTCAGGGGGACCACACAAACACCATATATTTT. Translation gives CASSLKRVGQGDHTNTIYF.